This T cell receptor beta chain was profiled in a study of siplizumab effects on memory and regulatory T cells. Whole-study findings and limits: Alloreactive sequences that could be traced to unstimulated CD4+ memory cells showed a significant reduction under siplizumab. Where siplizumab was present, mappable alloreactive CD4+ clones averaged roughly 72% Treg-derived, compared with about 25% in controls. Naive T cell populations appeared to exhibit greater diversity than memory cells and appeared to be major alloresponse contributors.

The germline V gene encodes CDR1 SGHNT and CDR2 YYREEE (reference sequence). The V gene lost 5 bases and the J gene lost 4 bases, with 12 bases spanning the gap. This CDR3 is built from 13 residues. A word on this clone: Its specificity is not known. The sample has other DNA sequences that encode this CDR3 too.

TCRdb keeps only in-frame clones here, not all; method: immunoSEQ multiplex PCR. The sample includes some 100,000 clones, nearly 95% of them seen just once. This clonotype originated in a human donor in good health. The sample taken for sequencing was non-Treg CD4+ T cells sorted from blood. This sequence joins TRBV5-4 and TRBJ2-5; D possibly uses TRBD1 or TRBD2 (5 bases each). The CDR3 DNA reads as TGTGCCAGCAGATCAGGGAGAGGAGAGACCCAGTACTTC. Amino acids: CASRSGRGETQYF.